Listed below are T cell receptor beta chains from one sample, sequenced in a study of beta chain features in type 1 diabetes. This table comes from immunoSEQ multiplex PCR, and its TCRdb copy is limited to in-frame clones, with some not included. The sample records 300,000 to 350,000 clones, approximately 9.7% being singletons. The source material was central memory CD4+ T cells from blood. These receptors were obtained from a young man with type 1 diabetes. The CDR3 runs from the conserved cysteine through the conserved F or W. The D gene is left open where the match is weak. For some rows the clone size is stated as once, few or many, or as a class when expanded; others skip it.

>-|TRBV10-3|TRBD1|TRBJ2-5
TGTGCCATTGGGACAGAAGAGACCCAGTACTTC
CAIGTEETQYF
>many|TRBV18|-|TRBJ2-7
TGTGCCAGCTCACCACGAGACGAGCAGTACTTC
CASSPRDEQYF
>few|TRBV6-5|-|TRBJ2-3
TGTGCCAGCAGTCGGCTAGCGAAGACAGATACGCAGTATTTT
CASSRLAKTDTQYF
>few|TRBV11-2|TRBD2|TRBJ2-3
TGTGCCAGCAGCTTACTAGCGGGGGGGATCGTCCGCACAGATACGCAGTATTTT
CASSLLAGGIVRTDTQYF
>-|TRBV28|-|TRBJ1-1
TGTGCCAGCAGTTTCCAGGGAAGGGTGAACACTGAAGCTTTCTTT
CASSFQGRVNTEAFF
>-|TRBV7-9|-|TRBJ2-4
TGTGCCAGCAGCTTAGACGCGATAAGGGGAGCCAAAAACATTCAGTACTTC
CASSLDAIRGAKNIQYF
>few|TRBV7-9|TRBD1|TRBJ1-6
TGTGCCAGCAGCCTCGGACAGGGAAAGAATAATTCACCCCTCCACTTT
CASSLGQGKNNSPLHF
>few|TRBV4-3|-|TRBJ1-6
TGCGCCAGCAGCCAAGATGGGTCCTTTAATTCACCCCTCCACTTT
CASSQDGSFNSPLHF
>-|TRBV11-2|TRBD1|TRBJ1-6
TGTGCCAGCAGCTGGGACAGGAATTCACCCCTCCACTTT
CASSWDRNSPLHF
>-|TRBV11-2|-|TRBJ2-2
TGTGCCAGCAGCTTCACAGGGCAAGGCACCGGGGAGCTGTTTTTT
CASSFTGQGTGELFF
>few|TRBV6-6|-|TRBJ1-2
TGTGCCAGCAGAAAGGACAGTAACTATGGCTACACCTTC
CASRKDSNYGYTF
>-|TRBV28|-|TRBJ1-3
TGTGCCAGCACCCAACGGGTGGCTGGAAACACCATATATTTT
CASTQRVAGNTIYF
>-|TRBV28|TRBD1|TRBJ1-5
TGTGCCAGCAGTTGGGGACAGGGTGTAGGTAGCAATCAGCCCCAGCATTTT
CASSWGQGVGSNQPQHF
>few|TRBV29-1|-|TRBJ1-2
TGCAGCGTTGGGGGGACGGCCGACTATGGCTACACCTTC
CSVGGTADYGYTF
>-|TRBV28|-|TRBJ1-6
TGTGCCAGCAGTTCCCCCGCGGGGGCGACACCCCTCCACTTT
CASSSPAGATPLHF
>-|TRBV5-1|TRBD1|TRBJ1-5
TGCGCCAGCAGCCAGACAGGGGATAGCAATCAGCCCCAGCATTTT
CASSQTGDSNQPQHF
>many|TRBV7-9|-|TRBJ2-5
TGTGCCAGCAGCTTAGTAGGCAAAGAGACCCAGTACTTC
CASSLVGKETQYF
>-|TRBV4-1|TRBD2|TRBJ2-1
TGCGCCAGCAGCCAAGAACTAGCGGGGGGCTCCTACAATGAGCAGTTCTTC
CASSQELAGGSYNEQFF
>once|TRBV30|-|TRBJ1-6
TGTGCCTGGAGTCAGGAAGCAGGGTATTCACCCCTCCACTTT
CAWSQEAGYSPLHF
>-|TRBV11-2|-|TRBJ2-7
TGTGCCAGCAAGATAGACAGCTACGAGCAGTACTTC
CASKIDSYEQYF
>-|TRBV4-3|-|TRBJ1-4
TGCGCCAGCAGCCAAGATAAGGTGGGGCAGACCGAAAAACTGTTTTTT
CASSQDKVGQTEKLFF
>few|TRBV4-3|TRBD2|TRBJ2-7
TGCGCCAGCAGCCTCTTTTTGGGGGGGATCTACGAGCAGTACTTC
CASSLFLGGIYEQYF
>-|TRBV5-1|-|TRBJ2-1
TGCGCCAGCAGCTTGGTTGTCGGGGCTAGGTACAATGAGCAGTTCTTC
CASSLVVGARYNEQFF
>few|TRBV5-1|-|TRBJ1-5
TGCGCCAGCAGCCAGGGAGATAGCAATCAGCCCCAGCATTTT
CASSQGDSNQPQHF
>-|TRBV10-3|-|TRBJ1-4
TGTGCCATCAGTGAGTCGGGAGGACAGAACAATGAAAAACTGTTTTTT
CAISESGGQNNEKLFF
>-|TRBV7-2|TRBD2|TRBJ2-5
TGTGCCAGCAGCTTAGGCCTAGCGGGGGGCGAAGAGACCCAGTACTTC
CASSLGLAGGEETQYF
>-|TRBV28|TRBD1|TRBJ2-1
TGTGCCAGCAGTCCCCCCAGGGGGCATGAGCAGTTCTTC
CASSPPRGHEQFF
>-|TRBV5-1|-|TRBJ1-4
TGCGCCAGCAGCTTGGGGGGTGAGGAAAAACTGTTTTTT
CASSLGGEEKLFF
>few|TRBV2|-|TRBJ1-5
TGTGCCAGCAGTGGACAGACCCGAGGGAGCAATCAGCCCCAGCATTTT
CASSGQTRGSNQPQHF
>-|TRBV11-2|TRBD2|TRBJ2-1
TGTGCCAGCAGCCCCCGGCCAAGGACTAGCGGGAATGAGCAGTTCTTC
CASSPRPRTSGNEQFF
>few|TRBV5-6|-|TRBJ1-2
TGTGCCAGCAGCCACTGGGGGAGACCGGACTATGGCTACACCTTC
CASSHWGRPDYGYTF
>few|TRBV7-9|-|TRBJ2-7
TGTGCCAGCAGCTTGGACAGATTTGGGCAGTACTTC
CASSLDRFGQYF
>-|TRBV7-8|TRBD2|TRBJ2-1
TGTGCCAGCAGCCCCCGGGGGGGGGCCAACTCCTACAATGAGCAGTTCTTC
CASSPRGGANSYNEQFF
>few|TRBV28|-|TRBJ1-2
TGTGCCAGCAGTCCGCACGTGGGGGAGTATGGCTACACCTTC
CASSPHVGEYGYTF
>-|TRBV28|-|TRBJ1-2
TGTGCCAGCATCCCCGGTGGGGGGGACTATGGCTACACCTTC
CASIPGGGDYGYTF
>-|TRBV7-2|TRBD1|TRBJ1-6
TGTGCCAGCAGCTTAGGGCAGGGGGGACCCCTCCACTTT
CASSLGQGGPLHF
>few|TRBV6-1|-|TRBJ2-1
TGTGCCAGCAGGGGTAGGACAGCACCGGATGAGCAGTTCTTC
CASRGRTAPDEQFF
>many|TRBV10-3|-|TRBJ2-1
TGTGCCATCAGTGAAGGGGTTTCCTACAATGAGCAGTTCTTC
CAISEGVSYNEQFF
>-|TRBV4-3|TRBD1|TRBJ2-3
TGCGCCAGCAGCCAAGAAGTGGACAGGCCTAGCACAGATACGCAGTATTTT
CASSQEVDRPSTDTQYF
>-|TRBV5-1|-|TRBJ2-2
TGCGCCAGCAGCTTGGGCCAAGGTTTAACCGGGGAGCTGTTTTTT
CASSLGQGLTGELFF
>few|TRBV7-2|TRBD2|TRBJ2-4
TGTGCCAGCAGCTTAGGACTAGCGGGGGGCGGCTCCAAAAACATTCAGTACTTC
CASSLGLAGGGSKNIQYF
>-|TRBV19|TRBD1|TRBJ2-1
TGTGCCAGTAGCCCCGGGACAGCCTACAATGAGCAGTTCTTC
CASSPGTAYNEQFF
>few|TRBV19|-|TRBJ2-7
TGTGCCAGTAGTGCGGGACTCCTGGGCTCCTACGAGCAGTACTTC
CASSAGLLGSYEQYF
>-|TRBV6-6|-|TRBJ2-3
TGTGCCACCCGCGCGGCAGGGGCCACAGATACGCAGTATTTT
CATRAAGATDTQYF
>-|TRBV30|TRBD1|TRBJ2-5
TGTGCCTGGAGTGGACAGGGGGCAGGAGAGACCCAGTACTTC
CAWSGQGAGETQYF
>-|TRBV18|-|TRBJ1-5
TGTGCCAGCTCACGGCAGGGTCAAGACCAGCCCCAGCATTTT
CASSRQGQDQPQHF
>few|TRBV7-2|TRBD2|TRBJ2-7
TGTGCCAGCAGCCTCTCAGCGGGGGTCTCCTACGAGCAGTACTTC
CASSLSAGVSYEQYF
>few|TRBV29-1|TRBD1|TRBJ1-5
TGCAGCGTTGGAGACAGGGGCTTTAGCAATCAGCCCCAGCATTTT
CSVGDRGFSNQPQHF
>few|TRBV5-1|-|TRBJ1-2
TGCGCCAGCAGCTTGAACACCGGATATGGCTACACCTTC
CASSLNTGYGYTF
>-|TRBV29-1|-|TRBJ2-5
TGCAGCGTTGTGGGGGGAGAGCCAAACCTTGAGACCCAGTACTTC
CSVVGGEPNLETQYF
>-|TRBV2|-|TRBJ2-5
TGTGCCAGCCGCGACTTACAAGAGACCCAGTACTTC
CASRDLQETQYF
>few|TRBV18|-|TRBJ1-1
TGTGCCAGCTCACCGGGCACTGAGCACACTGAAGCTTTCTTT
CASSPGTEHTEAFF
>-|TRBV19|-|TRBJ1-2
TGTGCCAGTAGGGGCGTTTATGGCTACACCTTC
CASRGVYGYTF
>few|TRBV6-5|-|TRBJ1-1
TGTGCCAGCACGGAAGGGAGGGCTGAAGCTTTCTTT
CASTEGRAEAFF
>few|TRBV4-3|-|TRBJ1-2
TGCGCCAGCAGCCAAGAGACACAGGGAATAGGTGGCTACACCTTC
CASSQETQGIGGYTF